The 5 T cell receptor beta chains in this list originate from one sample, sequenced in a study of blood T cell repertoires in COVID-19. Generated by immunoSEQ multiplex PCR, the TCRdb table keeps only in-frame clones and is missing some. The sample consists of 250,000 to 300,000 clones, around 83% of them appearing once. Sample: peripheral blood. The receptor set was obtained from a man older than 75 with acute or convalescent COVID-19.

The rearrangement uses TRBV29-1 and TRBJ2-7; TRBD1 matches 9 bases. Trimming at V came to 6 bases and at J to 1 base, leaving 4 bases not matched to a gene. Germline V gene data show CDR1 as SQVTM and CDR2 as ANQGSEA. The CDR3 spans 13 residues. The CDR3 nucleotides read TGCAGCGTCAGACAGGGGGAATCCTACGAGCAGTACTTC. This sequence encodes CSVRQGESYEQYF.

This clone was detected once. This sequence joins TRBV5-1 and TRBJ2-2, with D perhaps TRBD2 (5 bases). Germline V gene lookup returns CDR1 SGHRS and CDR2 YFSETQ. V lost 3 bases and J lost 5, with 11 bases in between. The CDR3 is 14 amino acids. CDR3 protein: CASSSEVRTGELFF. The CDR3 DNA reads TGCGCCAGCAGCTCGGAGGTGAGGACCGGGGAGCTGTTTTTT.

CDR3 DNA sequence: TGTGCCAGCAGCGTCCTAGCGGGGGCCTCCGGGACCCAGTACTTC. It yields the protein CASSVLAGASGTQYF. The chain has TRBV9 and TRBJ2-5, with 10 bases matching TRBD2. Germline V gene data show CDR1 as SGDLS and CDR2 as YYNGEE. J lost 7 bases, V lost 2 bases, and 8 bases had no gene match. CDR3 size: 15 residues.

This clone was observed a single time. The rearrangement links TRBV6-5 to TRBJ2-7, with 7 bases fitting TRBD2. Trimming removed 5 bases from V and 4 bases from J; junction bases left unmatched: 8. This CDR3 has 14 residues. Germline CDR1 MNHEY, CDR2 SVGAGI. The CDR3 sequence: CASSIREGGYEQYF. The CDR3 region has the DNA TGTGCCAGCAGTATAAGGGAGGGAGGGTACGAGCAGTACTTC.

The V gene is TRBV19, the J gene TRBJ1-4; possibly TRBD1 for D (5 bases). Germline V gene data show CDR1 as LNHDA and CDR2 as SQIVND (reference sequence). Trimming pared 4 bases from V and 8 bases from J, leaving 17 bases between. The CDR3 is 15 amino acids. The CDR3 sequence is CASSKTAGYGEKLFF. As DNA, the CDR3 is TGTGCCAGTAGTAAAACAGCAGGGTATGGGGAAAAACTGTTTTTT.